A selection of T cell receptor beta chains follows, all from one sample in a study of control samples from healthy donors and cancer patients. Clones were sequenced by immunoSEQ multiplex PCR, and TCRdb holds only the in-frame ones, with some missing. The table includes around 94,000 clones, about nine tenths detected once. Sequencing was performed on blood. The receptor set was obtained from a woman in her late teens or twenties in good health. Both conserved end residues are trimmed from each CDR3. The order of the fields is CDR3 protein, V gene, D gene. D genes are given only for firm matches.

CDR3 protein: ASSAQRGPEDTQY
V gene: TRBV9
D gene: TRBD2

CDR3 protein: ASSEADGTYEQY
V gene: TRBV2
D gene: NA

CDR3 protein: ASSGDLSSYNEQF
V gene: TRBV11-1
D gene: NA

CDR3 protein: ASRPHAKSNQPQH
V gene: TRBV27
D gene: NA

CDR3 protein: ASSLDRVELDEQY
V gene: TRBV5-4
D gene: TRBD1

CDR3 protein: ASSFRQGGSPLH
V gene: TRBV13
D gene: TRBD1

CDR3 protein: ASGPLRGVNTEAF
V gene: TRBV18
D gene: NA

CDR3 protein: ASSLEGRGGYNEQF
V gene: TRBV5-4
D gene: TRBD2

CDR3 protein: ASSYGGNLNEKLF
V gene: TRBV6-5
D gene: NA

CDR3 protein: ASSRDGNTEAF
V gene: TRBV5-4
D gene: NA

CDR3 protein: ASSYSKGLPTDTQY
V gene: TRBV6-5
D gene: TRBD2

CDR3 protein: ASTGLAGVTDTQY
V gene: TRBV25-1
D gene: TRBD2

CDR3 protein: ASSLAAVGSYEQY
V gene: TRBV13
D gene: NA

CDR3 protein: ASTPAAGTLNEKLF
V gene: TRBV9
D gene: NA

CDR3 protein: ATSDAGDYGYT
V gene: TRBV24-1
D gene: NA

CDR3 protein: ASSIGGGRTEAF
V gene: TRBV19
D gene: NA

CDR3 protein: ASSQVEGRNTEAF
V gene: TRBV4-1
D gene: NA

CDR3 protein: ASSAGRTDTQY
V gene: TRBV10-1
D gene: NA

CDR3 protein: AGGGYEQY
V gene: TRBV6-5
D gene: TRBD2

CDR3 protein: AISDSPNTEAF
V gene: TRBV10-3
D gene: NA

CDR3 protein: ASSLVAAPQETQY
V gene: TRBV7-7
D gene: NA

CDR3 protein: ASNIQGEDGYT
V gene: TRBV6-6
D gene: NA

CDR3 protein: ASSLQRTRGYT
V gene: TRBV27
D gene: NA

CDR3 protein: ASSVGDSFEQY
V gene: TRBV9
D gene: TRBD1